These 18 T cell receptor beta chains share one sample of origin, sequenced in a study of tissue T cells after allogeneic stem cell transplantation. Regarding time point: mouse harvest day 7 after allogeneic transplant. Mouse grafts combined 10^7 T-cell-depleted bone marrow cells with 10^6 splenic CD5+ T cells. Sequencing used immunoSEQ multiplex PCR; TCRdb keeps in-frame clones, though not all of them. Of more than 7,000 clones listed, around half are singletons. The specimen sequenced was gut tissue. The receptors originated from a female BALB/c mouse given C57BL/6 T cells with graft-versus-host disease after an allogeneic hematopoietic cell transplant.

Concerning this clone: The gene names given are mouse names. The read stops 1 residue short of the end of the CDR3; the missing end is completed from the germline J gene. This rearrangement joins TRBV19 to TRBJ2-7, with D possibly matching TRBD1 (6 bases). The V gene lost 6 bases and the J gene lost 7 bases, with 14 bases spanning the gap. This CDR3 is 12 amino acids long. CDR1 and CDR2 from the germline V gene are FNHDT and SITEND (reference sequence). The CDR3 is CASTAGAGEQYF. Incomplete CDR3 DNA: TGTGCCAGCACCGCAGGGGCGGGAGAACAGTAC.

With respect to this clone: Each gene name is a mouse one. The read comes to an end 1 residue before the CDR3 does, leaving the germline J gene to fill in the end. J is TRBJ2-7 and V is TRBV12-1; D remains unclear. CDR1 and CDR2 (germline): SGHSN, HYEKVE. The CDR3 length is 12 residues. The ends were cut back, 2 bases at V and 4 bases at J, with 8 bases in the middle. The sequenced CDR3 bases are TGTGCCAGCTCTCCCACAGATTATGAACAGTAC. This codes for CASSPTDYEQY. The full CDR3 reads CASSPTDYEQYF.

A single count supports this clone. Genes and germline come from the mouse. With the read ending 1 residue before the CDR3 end, the germline J gene is used to fill in that end. This chain joins TRBV23 and TRBJ2-3; the D call in the table, TRBD1, was not verified against the DNA. This CDR3 comprises 14 residues. The V gene's germline CDR1 is KGHTA and CDR2 FQNQQP. CDR3 DNA, as far as it was read: TGCTCCAGCAGGGAGACAGCTAGTGCAGAAACGCTGTAT. This gives the protein CSSRETASAETLY. The whole CDR3 region reads CSSRETASAETLYF.

Details on this clone: The gene symbols are mouse symbols. The sequenced fragment ends 1 residue before the CDR3 boundary, so the rest is inferred from the germline J gene. The genes are TRBV26 and TRBJ1-4; a weak D match, TRBD1 (5 bases). This CDR3 region has 14 residues. Trimming removed 5 bases at V and 3 bases at J, with 10 bases between. Germline CDR1 KGHPV, CDR2 FQNQEV (reference sequence). CDR3 bases read: TGTGCCAGCAGTTCCGGGACCGCCAACGAAAGATTATTT. This translates into CASSSGTANERLF. The entire CDR3 sequence reads CASSSGTANERLFF.

In the case of this clone: The gene names here belong to mouse. The read falls 1 residue short of the CDR3 end, and the missing part is taken from the germline J gene. Other DNA sequences within the sample encode an identical CDR3. This chain connects TRBV26 to TRBJ1-1; maybe TRBD1 (6 bases). The V gene lost 3 bases and the J gene lost 1 base, with 9 bases spanning the gap. The CDR3 runs to 14 residues. Germline CDR1 and CDR2: KGHPV and FQNQEV (reference sequence). CDR3 amino acids: CASSLGGGNTEVFF. CDR3 DNA (partial): TGTGCCAGCAGTCTAGGAGGGGGAAACACAGAAGTCTTC.

In regard to this clone: Gene names denote mouse genes. The CDR3 end is not reached by the read, which stops 1 residue before it; the germline J gene fills it in. The rearrangement joins TRBV3 to TRBJ2-3; D might be TRBD1 (7 bases). The V and J ends lost 0 bases and 3 bases respectively, with 10 bases between them. The CDR3 consists of 15 residues. From germline, CDR1 is SNHLY and CDR2 FYNGKV (reference sequence). The CDR3 protein is CASSLARGRAETLYF. The CDR3 DNA, read in part, is TGTGCCAGCAGCTTAGCAAGGGGGCGGGCAGAAACGCTGTAT.

This clone has more than one count but fewer than ten. Gene names are the mouse ones. The read ends 1 residue before the CDR3 terminus; that terminus is restored from the germline J gene. V usage is TRBV3 and J usage is TRBJ2-7, with 9 bases lining up with TRBD1. The germline gives CDR1 SNHLY, CDR2 FYNGKV (reference sequence). The junction had 7 bases not matched to a gene; V was cut back by 4 bases and J by 6 bases. The CDR3 contains 14 residues. CDR3 amino acids: CASSSLQGASEQYF. CDR3 DNA (partial): TGTGCCAGCAGCTCGTTACAGGGGGCGAGTGAACAGTAC.

On this clone: Mouse gene names apply. The CDR3 is cut off 1 residue early in the read; its end comes from the germline J gene. The rearrangement joins TRBV26 to TRBJ2-2; D is perhaps TRBD1 (6 bases). CDR1 is KGHPV and CDR2 is FQNQEV in the germline V gene (reference sequence). V gave up 6 bases and J gave up 5 bases, with 7 bases separating them. The CDR3 has 12 residues. The CDR3 reads CASSTGTGQLYF. The DNA read from the CDR3 is TGTGCCAGCAGCACAGGGACCGGGCAGCTCTAC. The full variable domain, with the rest looked up from reference TRBV26 and TRBJ2-2, is NSKVIQTPRYLVKGQGQKAKMRCIPEKGHPVVFWYQQNKNNEFKFLINFQNQEVLQQIDMTEKRFSAECPSNSPCSLEIQSSEAGDSALYLCASSTGTGQLYFGEGSKLTVL.

Only a few counts were recorded for this clone. Here the gene names and germline are mouse. CDR3 sequence reads: CASGDALGVSYEQYF. The CDR3 DNA, read in part, is TGTGCCAGCGGTGATGCACTGGGGGTCTCCTATGAACAGTAC. The chain links TRBV13-2 to TRBJ2-7; 8 bases agree with TRBD2. The read halts 1 residue ahead of the CDR3 end, with the missing end drawn from the germline J gene. After removal of 0 bases from V and 0 bases from J, the junction contained 2 bases not matched to a gene. Germline V lookup: CDR1 NNHNN, CDR2 SYGAGS (reference sequence). This CDR3 contains 15 residues.

This clone occurred a few times. The gene names here belong to mouse. The CDR3 end falls 1 residue outside the read, so it is completed with the germline J gene. V is TRBV26 and J is TRBJ2-7; a weak D match, TRBD2 (7 bases). Between the trimmed V and J ends, which lost 3 bases and 4 bases, there was a span of 10 bases. This CDR3 comprises 13 residues. The germline V gene has CDR1 KGHPV and CDR2 FQNQEV (reference sequence). CDR3 DNA, as far as it was read: TGTGCCAGCAGTCTAGGGGGGGAATATGAACAGTAC. Translation gives CASSLGGEYEQY. Given in full, the CDR3 is CASSLGGEYEQYF. Full variable domain (outside the CDR3, taken from reference TRBV26 and TRBJ2-7): NSKVIQTPRYLVKGQGQKAKMRCIPEKGHPVVFWYQQNKNNEFKFLINFQNQEVLQQIDMTEKRFSAECPSNSPCSLEIQSSEAGDSALYLCASSLGGEYEQYFGPGTRLTVL.

The count of this clone is one. Mouse gene names apply. CDR3 DNA (partial): TGTGCCAGCAGCCCCGACAGGGGGCGAAACACAGAAGTCTTC. It translates to CASSPDRGRNTEVF. The full CDR3 protein reads CASSPDRGRNTEVFF. The chain has TRBV3 and TRBJ1-1; 10 bases line up with TRBD1. Read coverage stops 1 residue before the CDR3 terminus; the germline J gene supplies the remainder. The V and J ends lost 5 bases and 1 base, in that order; junction bases with no gene match: 4. This CDR3 has 15 residues. CDR1 and CDR2 (germline): SNHLY, FYNGKV (reference sequence).

This clone was detected a few times. The genes and germline here are from mouse. The observed sequence ends 1 residue before the CDR3 terminus, with the missing tail filled in from the germline J gene. The rearrangement links TRBV3 to TRBJ2-4, with TRBD1 as a possible D gene (5 bases). V shed 1 base and J shed 8 bases, with 10 bases lying between them. CDR3 length equals 13 residues. From germline, CDR1 is SNHLY and CDR2 FYNGKV (reference sequence). The CDR3 region is CASSLEGQGTLYF. The CDR3 bases that were read are TGTGCCAGCAGCTTAGAAGGGCAGGGCACCTTGTAC. The full variable domain, with the rest looked up from reference TRBV3 and TRBJ2-4, is GPKVLQIPSHQIIDMGQMVTLNCDPVSNHLYFYWYKQILGQQMEFLVNFYNGKVMEKSKLFKDQFSVERPDGSYFTLKIQPTALEDSAVYFCASSLEGQGTLYFGAGTRLSVL.

A note on this clone: Gene names are mouse gene names. From the germline J gene comes the end of the CDR3, since the read stops 1 residue before it. This rearrangement joins TRBV31 to TRBJ2-3, with 9 bases that match TRBD2. Per germline, CDR1 GKSSPN and CDR2 SITVG. CDR3 length: 14 amino acids. Unmatched junction bases numbered 6, after V lost 0 bases and J lost 8 bases. The CDR3 region is CAWSLELGGGTLYF. The CDR3 DNA, read in part, is TGTGCCTGGAGTCTCGAACTGGGGGGAGGAACGCTGTAT.

This clone turned up a few times. All gene names here are mouse names. The read finishes 1 residue shy of the CDR3 end, and the germline J gene is used to complete it. The V call is TRBV16, the J call TRBJ2-3; D call uncertain. Germline V gives CDR1 SGHSA, CDR2 FRNQAP. The CDR3 consists of 14 residues. V lost 3 bases to trimming and J lost 0 bases, with 7 bases between them. The CDR3 region is CASSFHNSAETLYF. The part of the CDR3 DNA that was read is TGTGCAAGCAGCTTTCACAATAGTGCAGAAACGCTGTAT.

On this clone: Any gene name here is a mouse gene name. From the germline J gene comes the end of the CDR3, since the read stops 1 residue before it. J is TRBJ2-2 and V is TRBV13-1; 7 nucleotides line up with TRBD2. This CDR3 region has 15 residues. Germline V gene data show CDR1 as NSHNY and CDR2 as SYGAGN. The trim removed 1 base at V and 1 base at J, leaving 1 base unmatched. CDR3 DNA, as far as it was read: TGTGCCAGCAGTGATCCTGGGGGAAACACCGGGCAGCTCTAC. Its translation is CASSDPGGNTGQLY. The whole CDR3 sequence reads CASSDPGGNTGQLYF.

A remark on this clone: The listed genes are named as in mouse. The DNA ends 1 residue before the CDR3 does, and the rest of the CDR3 is filled in from the germline J gene. This rearrangement joins TRBV26 to TRBJ2-1; no reliable D call. Germline CDR1 is KGHPV and CDR2 is FQNQEV (reference sequence). V shed 4 bases and J shed 3 bases, with 4 bases lying between them. The CDR3 runs to 12 residues. The CDR3: CASSHSYAEQFF. The CDR3 bases that were read are TGTGCCAGCAGTCACAGCTATGCTGAGCAGTTC. Using reference TRBV26 and TRBJ2-1 for the parts outside the CDR3, the full variable domain is NSKVIQTPRYLVKGQGQKAKMRCIPEKGHPVVFWYQQNKNNEFKFLINFQNQEVLQQIDMTEKRFSAECPSNSPCSLEIQSSEAGDSALYLCASSHSYAEQFFGPGTRLTVL.

With respect to this clone: Mouse germline and gene names are used. From the germline J gene comes the end of the CDR3, since the read stops 1 residue before it. The chain uses TRBV12-1 and TRBJ1-2; 10 nucleotides agree with TRBD1. The CDR3 sequence is 16 residues long. With V trimmed by 3 bases and J by 3 bases, 9 bases remained unmatched. Germline values: CDR1 SGHSN, CDR2 HYEKVE. This CDR3 is CASSSRPGQGHSDYTF. The sequenced CDR3 bases are TGTGCCAGCTCTTCACGTCCGGGACAGGGGCACTCCGACTACACC.

The sample holds a few counts of this clone. Genes here carry mouse names. Read data end 1 residue before the CDR3 end; the end is taken from the germline J gene. The V call is TRBV1, the J call TRBJ2-1; 8 bases align to TRBD2. Trimming took 1 base from V and 1 from J; bases not matched to a gene: 0. Germline CDR1 and CDR2: NSQYPW and LRSPGD (reference sequence). The CDR3 has 15 amino acids. The CDR3 DNA, read in part, is TGCACCTGCAGTGCAGCTGGGGGGAACTATGCTGAGCAGTTC. Translated, it gives CTCSAAGGNYAEQF. From start to end, the CDR3 is CTCSAAGGNYAEQFF.